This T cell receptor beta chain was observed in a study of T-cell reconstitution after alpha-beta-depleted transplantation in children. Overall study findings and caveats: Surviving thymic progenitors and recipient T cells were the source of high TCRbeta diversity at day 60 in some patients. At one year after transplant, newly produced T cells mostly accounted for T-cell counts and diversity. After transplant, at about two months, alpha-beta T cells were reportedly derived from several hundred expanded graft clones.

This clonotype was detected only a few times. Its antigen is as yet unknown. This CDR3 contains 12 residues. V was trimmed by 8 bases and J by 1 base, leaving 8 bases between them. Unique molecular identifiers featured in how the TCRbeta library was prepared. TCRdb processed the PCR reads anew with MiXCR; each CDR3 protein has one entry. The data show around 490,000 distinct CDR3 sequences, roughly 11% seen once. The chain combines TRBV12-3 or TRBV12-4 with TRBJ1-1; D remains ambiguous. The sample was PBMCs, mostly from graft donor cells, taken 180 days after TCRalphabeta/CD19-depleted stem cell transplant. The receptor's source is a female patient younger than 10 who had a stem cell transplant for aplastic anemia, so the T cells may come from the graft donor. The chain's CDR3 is CASVVRNTEAFF. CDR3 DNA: TGTGCCAGCGTCGTGAGGAACACTGAAGCTTTCTTT.